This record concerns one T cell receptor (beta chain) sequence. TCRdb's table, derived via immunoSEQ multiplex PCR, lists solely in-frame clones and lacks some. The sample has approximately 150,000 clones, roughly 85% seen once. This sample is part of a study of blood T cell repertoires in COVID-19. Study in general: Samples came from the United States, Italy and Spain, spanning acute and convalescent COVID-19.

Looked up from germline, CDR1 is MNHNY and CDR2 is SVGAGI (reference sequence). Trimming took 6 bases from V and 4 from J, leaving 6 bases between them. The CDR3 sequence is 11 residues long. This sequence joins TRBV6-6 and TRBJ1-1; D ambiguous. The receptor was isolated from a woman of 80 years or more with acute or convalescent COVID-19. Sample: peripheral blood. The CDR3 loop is CASRVGTEAFF. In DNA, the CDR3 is TGTGCCAGCAGGGTCGGCACTGAAGCTTTCTTT.